The 7 T cell receptor beta chains below all came from one sample that was sequenced in a study of graft-versus-host responses after intestinal transplantation (dated by TCRdb to about 2021). The library was prepared using the immunoSEQ multiplex PCR assay. This is the immuneACCESS table as TCRdb keeps it, with only in-frame sequences that have V and J called. A part of the clones is gone; compared with another copy, unresolved V genes explain less than half, and the rest is unexplained. This sample lists 150,000 or so clones; nearly 95% were detected once. Of the sample, about 0.19% is held by the ten largest clones. This specimen's time point label, per the study, means: cells obtained before transplantation from donor or recipient. The antigens of these receptors remain unknown. This sample comprised unstimulated CD4+ T cells sorted from spleen or lymph node cells, obtained before intestinal transplant. The source of these receptors is a human donor who received an intestinal transplant.

The chain has TRBV6-6 and TRBJ2-7, with TRBD1 matching 8 bases. The length of the CDR3 is 16 residues. With V trimmed by 0 bases and J by 3 bases, 7 bases remained unmatched. Germline CDR1 is MNHNY and CDR2 is SVGAGI (reference sequence). The chain's CDR3 is CASSYSPTGAGYEQYF. The CDR3 bases are TGTGCCAGCAGTTACTCTCCGACAGGGGCAGGCTACGAGCAGTACTTC.

The chain combines TRBV28 with TRBJ1-5; 9 bases align to TRBD1. Germline V gene data show CDR1 as MDHEN and CDR2 as SYDVKM. V was clipped by 7 bases and J by 6 bases; unmatched bases: 10. This CDR3 region has 15 residues. CDR3: CASNPTGGLGQPQHF. CDR3 DNA sequence: TGTGCCAGCAACCCGACAGGGGGTCTGGGTCAGCCCCAGCATTTT.

This clone has a single count. This chain links TRBV5-1 with TRBJ2-7; D possibly corresponds to TRBD1 (5 bases). The CDR3 length is 13 residues. Germline V gives CDR1 SGHRS, CDR2 YFSETQ. V was pared by 4 bases and J by 4 bases, with 12 bases between. In nucleotides, the CDR3 is TGCGCCAGCAGCATGACAGTAAATTACGAGCAGTACTTC. Its protein is CASSMTVNYEQYF.

This chain uses TRBV7-2 with TRBJ2-4; 8 nucleotides align to TRBD1. This CDR3 spans 14 amino acids. Germline CDR1 is SGHTA and CDR2 is FQGNSA. J lost 8 bases, V lost 5 bases, and 8 bases had no gene match. The CDR3: CASSIGQGGDIQYF. For the CDR3, the DNA is TGTGCCAGCAGCATCGGACAGGGTGGGGACATTCAGTACTTC.

The rearrangement links TRBV7-9 to TRBJ2-5; D is unresolved. CDR1 SEHNR and CDR2 FQNEAQ come from the germline V gene (reference sequence). V lost 4 bases, J lost 7 bases, and 10 bases lay in between. The CDR3 runs 12 residues. The CDR3 DNA sequence: TGTGCCAGCAGCTCGCCCCTTGGGACCCAGTACTTC. The encoded protein is CASSSPLGTQYF.

V is TRBV21-1 and J is TRBJ2-7; TRBD2 was called by the table and not checked on the DNA. TRBV21-1 is listed as a pseudogene. The CDR3 covers 12 residues. CDR3 DNA sequence: TGTGCCAGCACCTCCCTAGGTTACGAGCAGTACTTC. It is translated as CASTSLGYEQYF.

The chain couples TRBV9 to TRBJ2-1; 12 positions agree with TRBD2. J lost 7 bases, V lost 0 bases, and 11 bases had no gene match. The CDR3 sequence is 18 residues long. The V gene's germline CDR1 is SGDLS and CDR2 YYNGEE. The CDR3, as DNA: TGTGCCAGCAGCGTAGCCCCGGCTAGCGGGAGGGCGTTAAATGAGCAGTTCTTC. It encodes CASSVAPASGRALNEQFF.